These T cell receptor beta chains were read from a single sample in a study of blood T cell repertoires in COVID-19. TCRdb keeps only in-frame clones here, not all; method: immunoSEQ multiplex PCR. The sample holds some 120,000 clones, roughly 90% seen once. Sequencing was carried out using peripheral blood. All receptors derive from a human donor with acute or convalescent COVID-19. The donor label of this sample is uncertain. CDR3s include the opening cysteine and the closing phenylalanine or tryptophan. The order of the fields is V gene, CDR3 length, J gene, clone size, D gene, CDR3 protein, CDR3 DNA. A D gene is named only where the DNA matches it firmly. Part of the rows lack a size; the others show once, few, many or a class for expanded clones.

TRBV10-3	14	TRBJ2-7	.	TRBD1	CAIRRQGAVGEQYF	TGTGCCATCAGAAGACAGGGAGCAGTTGGCGAGCAGTACTTC
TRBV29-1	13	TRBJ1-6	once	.	CSARVSGNSPLHF	TGCAGCGCCCGGGTCAGCGGCAATTCACCCCTCCACTTT
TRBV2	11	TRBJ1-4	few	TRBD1	CASSVFGTVFF	TGTGCCAGCAGTGTATTCGGGACAGTGTTTTTT
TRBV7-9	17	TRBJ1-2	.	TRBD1	CASSRWRGQLGDYGYTF	TGTGCCAGCAGCCGTTGGAGGGGGCAATTGGGTGACTATGGCTACACCTTC
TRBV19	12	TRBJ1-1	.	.	CASSFLNTEAFF	TGTGCCAGCAGTTTCTTGAACACTGAAGCTTTCTTT
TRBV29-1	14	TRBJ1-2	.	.	CSVEVQGSRYGYTF	TGCAGCGTTGAAGTTCAGGGATCGCGCTATGGCTACACCTTC
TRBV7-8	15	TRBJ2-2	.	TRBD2	CASSPGGGITGELFF	TGTGCCAGCAGCCCGGGGGGGGGCATCACCGGGGAGCTGTTTTTT
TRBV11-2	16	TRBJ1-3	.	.	CASSLVDRLSGNTIYF	TGTGCCAGCAGCTTAGTTGACAGACTCTCTGGAAACACCATATATTTT
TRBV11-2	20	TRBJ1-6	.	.	CASSSETGVRFSSYNSPLHF	TGTGCCAGCAGCTCAGAAACCGGGGTTCGCTTTAGCTCCTATAATTCACCCCTCCACTTT
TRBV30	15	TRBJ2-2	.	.	CAWSVVGARHRGAVF	TGTGCCTGGAGTGTAGTGGGGGCGCGACACCGGGGAGCTGTTTTT
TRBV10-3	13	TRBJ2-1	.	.	CAINSGAADEQFF	TGTGCCATCAATTCTGGGGCCGCCGATGAGCAGTTCTTC
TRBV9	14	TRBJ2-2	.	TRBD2	CASSVRSGSGELFF	TGTGCCAGCAGCGTAAGGAGCGGGAGTGGGGAGCTGTTTTTT
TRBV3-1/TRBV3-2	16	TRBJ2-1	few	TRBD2	CASSQDPSGGWIEQFF	TGTGCCAGCAGCCAAGATCCCAGCGGGGGGTGGATTGAGCAGTTCTTC
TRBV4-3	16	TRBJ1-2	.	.	CASSQDGAGLDYGYTF	TGCGCCAGCAGCCAAGACGGTGCAGGGCTGGACTATGGCTACACCTTC
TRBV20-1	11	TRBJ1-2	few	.	CSANGQFGYTF	TGCAGTGCCAACGGACAGTTTGGCTACACCTTC
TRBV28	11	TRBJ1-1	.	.	CASKEGRKAFF	TGTGCCAGCAAGGAGGGGCGTAAAGCTTTCTTT
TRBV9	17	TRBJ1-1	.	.	CASSVAGEGVVGTEAFF	TGTGCCAGCAGCGTAGCTGGGGAGGGGGTTGTGGGCACTGAAGCTTTCTTT
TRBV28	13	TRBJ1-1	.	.	CASSLVGHTEAFF	TGTGCCAGCAGTTTGGTCGGTCACACTGAAGCTTTCTTT
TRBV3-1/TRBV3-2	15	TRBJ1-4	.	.	CASSQAGAANEKLFF	TGTGCCAGCAGCCAAGCTGGGGCAGCTAATGAAAAACTGTTTTTT
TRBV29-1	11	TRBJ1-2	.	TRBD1	CSVQGVRGYTF	TGCAGCGTACAGGGGGTTCGTGGCTACACCTTC
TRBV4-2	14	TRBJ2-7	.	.	CASSQEWTAYEQYF	TGTGCCAGCAGCCAAGAGTGGACAGCCTACGAGCAGTACTTC
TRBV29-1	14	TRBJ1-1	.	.	CSVGGRQGNTEAFF	TGCAGCGTTGGGGGCCGGCAGGGCAACACTGAAGCTTTCTTT
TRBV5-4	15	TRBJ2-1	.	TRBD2	CASSHGLADNNEQFF	TGTGCCAGCAGCCATGGACTAGCGGATAACAATGAGCAGTTCTTC
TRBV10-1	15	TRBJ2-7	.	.	CASSCYDRTFYEQYF	TGCGCCAGCAGTTGTTACGACAGGACCTTCTACGAGCAGTACTTC
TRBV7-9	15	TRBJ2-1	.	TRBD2	CASSPRGGRGNEQFF	TGTGCCAGCAGCCCCAGGGGCGGGAGGGGAAATGAGCAGTTCTTC
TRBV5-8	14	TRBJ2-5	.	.	CASSLTRARETQYF	TGTGCCAGCAGCTTGACTAGGGCTCGGGAGACCCAGTACTTC